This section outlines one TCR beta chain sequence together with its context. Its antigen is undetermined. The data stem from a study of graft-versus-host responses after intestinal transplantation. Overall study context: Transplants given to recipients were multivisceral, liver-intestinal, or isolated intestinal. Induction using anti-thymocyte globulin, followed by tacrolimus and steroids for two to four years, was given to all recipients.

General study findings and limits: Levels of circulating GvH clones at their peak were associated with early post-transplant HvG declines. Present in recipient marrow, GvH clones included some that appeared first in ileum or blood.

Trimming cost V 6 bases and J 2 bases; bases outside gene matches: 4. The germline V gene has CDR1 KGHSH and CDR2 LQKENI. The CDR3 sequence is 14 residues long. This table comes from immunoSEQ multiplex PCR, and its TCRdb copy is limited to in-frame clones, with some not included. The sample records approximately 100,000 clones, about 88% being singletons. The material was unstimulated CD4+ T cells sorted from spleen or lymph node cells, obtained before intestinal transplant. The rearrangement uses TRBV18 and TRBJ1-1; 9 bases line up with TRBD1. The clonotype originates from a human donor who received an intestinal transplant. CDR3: CASSSDRGNTEAFF. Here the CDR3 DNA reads TGTGCCAGCTCGTCGGACAGGGGTAACACTGAAGCTTTCTTT. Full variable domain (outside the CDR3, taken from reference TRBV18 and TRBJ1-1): NAGVMQNPRHLVRRRGQEARLRCSPMKGHSHVYWYRQLPEEGLKFMVYLQKENIIDESGMPKERFSAEFPKEGPSILRIQQVVRGDSAAYFCASSSDRGNTEAFFGQGTRLTVV.